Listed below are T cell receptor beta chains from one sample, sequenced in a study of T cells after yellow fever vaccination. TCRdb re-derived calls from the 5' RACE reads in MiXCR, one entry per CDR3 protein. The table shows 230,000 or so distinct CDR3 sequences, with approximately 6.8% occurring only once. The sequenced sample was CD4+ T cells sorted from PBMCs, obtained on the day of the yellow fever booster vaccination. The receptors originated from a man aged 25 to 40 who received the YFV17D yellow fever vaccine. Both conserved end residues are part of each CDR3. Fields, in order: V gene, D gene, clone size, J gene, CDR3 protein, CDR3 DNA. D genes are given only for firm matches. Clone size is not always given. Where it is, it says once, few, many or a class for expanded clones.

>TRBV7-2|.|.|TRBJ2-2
CASSLGMGNTGELFF
TGTGCCAGCAGCTTAGGCATGGGGAACACCGGGGAGCTGTTTTTT
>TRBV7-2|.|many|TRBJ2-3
CASSLGVNTDTQYF
TGTGCCAGCAGCTTAGGCGTAAACACAGATACGCAGTATTTT
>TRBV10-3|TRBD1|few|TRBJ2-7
CAIRWGQGEHEQYF
TGTGCCATCAGATGGGGACAGGGGGAACACGAGCAGTACTTC
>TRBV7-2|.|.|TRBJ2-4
CASSLRDTIAKNIQYF
TGTGCCAGCAGCTTGAGGGACACTATAGCCAAAAACATTCAGTACTTC
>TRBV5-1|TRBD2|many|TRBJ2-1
CASSSGLADYNEQFF
TGCGCCAGCAGCTCGGGGCTAGCGGACTACAATGAGCAGTTCTTC
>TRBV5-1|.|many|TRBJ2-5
CASSSDRQETQYF
TGCGCCAGCAGCTCCGACAGACAAGAGACCCAGTACTTC
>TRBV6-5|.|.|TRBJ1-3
CASSHRSRSSGNTIYF
TGTGCCAGCAGTCACAGGTCTCGGAGCTCTGGAAACACCATATATTTT
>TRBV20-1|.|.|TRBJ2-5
CSARVVRADASQETQYF
TGCAGTGCTAGAGTCGTTAGGGCAGACGCCTCCCAAGAGACCCAGTACTTC
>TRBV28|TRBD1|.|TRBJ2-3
CAVFQGATQYF
TGTGCCGTTTTCCAGGGGGCCACGCAGTATTTT
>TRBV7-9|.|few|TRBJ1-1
CASSLAPQTEAFF
TGTGCCAGCAGCTTAGCTCCCCAAACTGAAGCTTTCTTT
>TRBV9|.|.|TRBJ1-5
CASSVGSGYQPQHF
TGTGCCAGCAGCGTAGGCTCAGGCTATCAGCCCCAGCATTTT
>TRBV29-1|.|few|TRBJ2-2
CSVARGVDTGELFF
TGCAGCGTTGCAAGGGGGGTGGACACCGGGGAGCTGTTTTTT
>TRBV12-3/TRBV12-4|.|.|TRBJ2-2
CASTRGLGELFF
TGTGCCAGCACCCGAGGTCTCGGGGAGCTGTTTTTT
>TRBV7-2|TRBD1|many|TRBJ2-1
CASSSRQGANEQFF
TGTGCCAGCAGCTCGAGACAGGGGGCCAATGAGCAGTTCTTC
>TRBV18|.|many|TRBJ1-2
CASSPDRLYGYTF
TGTGCCAGCTCACCAGACAGACTCTATGGCTACACCTTC
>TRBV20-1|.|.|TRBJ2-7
CSASTDARGYEQYF
TGCAGTGCTAGCACGGACGCCAGGGGATACGAGCAGTACTTC